Listed below are T cell receptor beta chains from one sample, sequenced in a study of response to subunit inactivated influenza vaccine. TCRdb redid the calling of the RT-PCR reads with MiXCR, one entry per CDR3 protein. The sample includes about 240,000 distinct CDR3 sequences, more than 9% seen only once; the top ten take approximately 8.3%. The sample was non-naive T cells sorted from PBMCs, taken 14 days before vaccination. Receptors originate from a man in his fifties or sixties who received an inactivated influenza vaccine. CDR3s include the opening cysteine and the closing phenylalanine or tryptophan. Fields, in order: clone size, J gene, D gene, V gene, CDR3 protein, CDR3 DNA. The D gene is left open where the match is weak. Clone size is stated in some rows and not others, as once, few, many or a class when expanded.

>NA|TRBJ2-7|NA|TRBV20-1
CSAREPGAPHEQYF
TGCAGTGCTAGAGAGCCAGGGGCACCCCACGAGCAGTACTTC
>few|TRBJ2-5|TRBD1|TRBV5-1
CASSGGRTGGRETQYF
TGCGCCAGCAGCGGGGGCAGGACAGGGGGCAGGGAGACCCAGTACTTC
>NA|TRBJ1-2|NA|TRBV6-1
CASSSPSAGEGYGYTF
TGTGCCAGCAGCTCCCCCTCGGCAGGAGAAGGCTATGGCTACACCTTC
>NA|TRBJ2-1|TRBD2|TRBV2
CASSQLAGAAEQFF
TGTGCCAGCAGTCAACTAGCGGGAGCGGCTGAGCAGTTCTTC
>few|TRBJ2-7|TRBD2|TRBV4-3
CASSQAERGPYEQYF
TGCGCCAGCAGCCAAGCGGAGCGGGGGCCCTACGAGCAGTACTTC
>few|TRBJ2-7|NA|TRBV5-5
CASSLVSVDEQYF
TGTGCCAGCAGCTTGGTTAGCGTAGACGAGCAGTACTTC
>many|TRBJ2-1|NA|TRBV11-2
CASRDSSYNEQFF
TGTGCCAGCAGGGATAGCTCCTACAATGAGCAGTTCTTC
>NA|TRBJ2-2|TRBD1|TRBV7-9
CASSLGRTGANTGELFF
TGTGCCAGCAGCTTAGGTCGGACAGGGGCGAACACCGGGGAGCTGTTTTTT
>NA|TRBJ1-2|NA|TRBV7-6
CASSPTQDGRTTF
TGTGCCAGCAGCCCAACACAGGACGGACGGACTACCTTC
>NA|TRBJ2-7|TRBD1|TRBV6-2/TRBV6-3
CASSPPGQGPGEQYF
TGTGCCAGCAGTCCCCCGGGACAGGGTCCGGGCGAGCAGTACTTC
>few|TRBJ1-1|NA|TRBV5-1
CASSLVSGAEAFF
TGCGCCAGCAGCTTGGTGTCTGGGGCTGAAGCTTTCTTT
>few|TRBJ1-5|NA|TRBV12-3/TRBV12-4
CASSTTGSNQPQHF
TGTGCCAGCAGTACGACAGGTAGCAATCAGCCCCAGCATTTT
>NA|TRBJ1-2|NA|TRBV7-9
CASSPDLGGYTF
TGTGCCAGCAGCCCCGATTTGGGCGGCTACACCTTC
>many|TRBJ2-1|NA|TRBV24-1
CATSGPGQGRLAADNEQFF
TGTGCCACCAGTGGTCCGGGACAGGGGAGACTAGCGGCCGACAATGAGCAGTTCTTC
>few|TRBJ2-7|NA|TRBV20-1
CSASRFALRPGEQYF
TGCAGTGCCTCGCGGTTTGCGCTACGTCCGGGGGAGCAGTACTTC
>few|TRBJ2-2|NA|TRBV4-3
CASSQVERTGELFF
TGCGCCAGCAGCCAAGTTGAGCGGACCGGGGAGCTGTTTTTT
>few|TRBJ2-7|NA|TRBV3-1
CASSQGKGGYYEQYF
TGTGCCAGCAGCCAAGGCAAGGGGGGTTACTACGAGCAGTACTTC
>many|TRBJ1-1|NA|TRBV5-1
CASKRDRNTEAFF
TGCGCCAGCAAGCGAGACAGGAACACTGAAGCTTTCTTT
>many|TRBJ2-1|TRBD2|TRBV12-3/TRBV12-4
CASSSGTSGRNEQFF
TGTGCCAGCAGTTCCGGGACTAGCGGGAGAAATGAGCAGTTCTTC
>NA|TRBJ1-5|NA|TRBV6-2/TRBV6-3
CASSFGTSNQPQHF
TGTGCCAGCAGTTTTGGGACTAGCAATCAGCCCCAGCATTTT
>few|TRBJ2-3|NA|TRBV6-5
CASSYSASALTDTQYF
TGTGCCAGCAGTTACTCCGCTAGCGCATTAACAGATACGCAGTATTTT
>NA|TRBJ2-2|NA|TRBV4-1
CASSQEAPLDWLFF
TGCGCCAGCAGCCAAGAGGCTCCCCTGGACTGGCTGTTTTTT
>many|TRBJ2-5|NA|TRBV29-1
CSVAGWGGGETQYF
TGCAGCGTCGCAGGGTGGGGTGGGGGAGAGACCCAGTACTTC
>many|TRBJ2-7|NA|TRBV5-1
CASSLGSRDNEQYF
TGCGCCAGCAGCTTGGGCTCCAGGGATAACGAGCAGTACTTC
>few|TRBJ2-7|NA|TRBV7-9
CASSLARGGDEQYF
TGTGCCAGCAGCTTAGCGAGAGGGGGGGACGAGCAGTACTTC
>many|TRBJ2-3|NA|TRBV3-1
CASSTTSTDTQYF
TGTGCCAGCAGCACCACTAGCACAGATACGCAGTATTTT
>NA|TRBJ2-7|TRBD1|TRBV28
CASSSLSLDRVPYEQYF
TGTGCCAGCAGTTCTCTCTCCTTGGACAGGGTGCCTTACGAGCAGTACTTC
>NA|TRBJ2-1|TRBD2|TRBV14
CASSQGRRAGEFFRSYNEQFF
TGTGCCAGCAGCCAAGGTCGACGAGCGGGAGAATTTTTCCGAAGCTACAATGAGCAGTTCTTC
>NA|TRBJ2-7|TRBD2|TRBV4-3
CASSQGRDYWYEQYF
TGCGCCAGCAGCCAAGGGCGGGACTACTGGTACGAGCAGTACTTC
>NA|TRBJ2-7|TRBD1|TRBV5-1
CASSLAAQGAGEQYF
TGCGCCAGCAGCTTGGCGGCGCAGGGGGCCGGCGAGCAGTACTTC
>NA|TRBJ2-7|NA|TRBV2
CASILDTQEQYF
TGTGCCAGCATCTTGGACACCCAGGAGCAGTACTTC